The text below deals with one TCR beta chain. The germline gives CDR1 SGHRS, CDR2 YFSETQ. The CDR3 has 16 amino acids. V lost 1 base to trimming and J lost 6 bases; unmatched junction nucleotides: 6. TCRdb's table, derived via immunoSEQ multiplex PCR, lists solely in-frame clones and lacks some. The table records more than 250,000 clones, around 90% of them present only once. These data originate in a study of blood T cell repertoires in COVID-19. In the study overall: PBMCs, B-cell-depleted T cells, or T cells provided the cDNA or gDNA that made up the material.

Seattle enrolled patients during active infection and tracked them longitudinally. The receptor was derived from a woman aged 50 to 65 with COVID-19, enrolled during active disease. The chain couples TRBV5-1 to TRBJ2-7; 14 bases fit TRBD2. The material sequenced was peripheral blood. This CDR3 reads CASSLPGTSGSTEQYF. The CDR3, as DNA: TGCGCCAGCAGCTTGCCCGGGACTAGCGGGAGTACCGAGCAGTACTTC.